Each of the 30 T cell receptor beta chains below was sequenced from the same sample in a study of blood T cell repertoires in COVID-19. Here immunoSEQ multiplex PCR was the method, and the copy in TCRdb shows in-frame clones only, minus some. The table lists about 270,000 clones, around nine tenths of them singletons. Sequences were obtained from PBMCs or T cells enriched from blood (not recorded which). All receptors derive from a woman aged 18-29 years who had recovered from COVID-19.

The chain joins TRBV2 to TRBJ1-6; D is unresolved. This CDR3 contains 13 residues. CDR1 and CDR2 (germline): SNHLY, FYNNEI. V was trimmed by 4 bases and J by 4 bases, leaving 5 bases between them. The chain's CDR3 is CASSGEYNSPLHF. The CDR3 bases are TGTGCCAGCAGTGGGGAGTATAATTCACCCCTCCACTTT.

V usage is TRBV14 and J usage is TRBJ2-5, with 12 positions matching TRBD2. The CDR3 extends over 15 amino acids. Germline V gene lookup returns CDR1 SGHDN and CDR2 FVKESK. The ends lost 8 bases at V and 2 bases at J; junction bases unmatched: 6. The CDR3 DNA reads as TGTGCCAGCGCAAGACTAGCGGGGGAACAAGAGACCCAGTACTTC. Its translation is CASARLAGEQETQYF.

For the CDR3, the DNA is TGCGCCAGCAGCCCTCAGGGAGGGTTGAGTGAAAAACTGTTTTTT. Protein: CASSPQGGLSEKLFF. V usage is TRBV5-1 and J usage is TRBJ1-4, with D possibly being TRBD1 (5 bases). The CDR3 contains 15 residues. Germline CDR1 and CDR2: SGHRS and YFSETQ. The germline V and J ends were trimmed by 4 bases and 7 bases, with 17 bases remaining between them. The complete variable domain, with remaining parts taken from reference TRBV5-1 and TRBJ1-4, reads KAGVTQTPRYLIKTRGQQVTLSCSPISGHRSVSWYQQTPGQGLQFLFEYFSETQRNKGNFPGRFSGRQFSNSRSEMNVSTLELGDSALYLCASSPQGGLSEKLFFGSGTQLSVL.

The chain joins TRBV4-3 to TRBJ1-5, with a tentative D call TRBD1 (5 bases). Trimming removed 2 bases from V and 5 bases from J, with 7 bases in between. CDR1 is LGHNA and CDR2 is YSLEER in the germline V gene. CDR3 length equals 13 residues. CDR3 coding DNA: TGCGCCAGCAGCCAACGGGGGGATCAGCCCCAGCATTTT. Translated, it gives CASSQRGDQPQHF.

This chain joins TRBV5-4 and TRBJ1-2; 10 nucleotides match TRBD1. CDR1 SGHNT and CDR2 YYREEE come from the germline V gene (reference sequence). The CDR3 runs to 14 residues. The V segment lost 5 bases and the J segment 5 bases; nucleotides outside the gene matches: 6. The CDR3, as DNA: TGTGCCAGCAGGTCCGGGACAGGGGTGTATGGCTACACCTTC. This codes for CASRSGTGVYGYTF.

This chain links TRBV5-4 with TRBJ2-3; 9 bases agree with TRBD2. V was clipped by 4 bases and J by 2 bases; unmatched bases: 8. The germline CDR1 and CDR2 sequences are SGHNT and YYREEE (reference sequence). The CDR3 is made up of 16 amino acids. CDR3 residues: CASSRSSGGTTDTQYF. DNA for the CDR3: TGTGCCAGCAGCCGGAGTAGCGGGGGTACCACAGATACGCAGTATTTT.

The genes are TRBV27 and TRBJ1-5; TRBD1 is a possible D gene (6 bases). Between the trimmed V and J ends, which lost 5 bases and 1 base, there was a span of 18 bases. Per the germline V gene, CDR1 is MNHEY and CDR2 is SMNVEV (reference sequence). The CDR3 has 17 amino acids. The DNA for the CDR3 is TGTGCCAGCAGTGTCACAGGGCGGTGGGGAAGCAATCAGCCCCAGCATTTT. It specifies CASSVTGRWGSNQPQHF.

The chain recombines TRBV6-5 with TRBJ1-6; the D is unclear. V was pared by 2 bases and J by 3 bases, with 8 bases between. CDR3 size: 15 residues. Germline-derived CDR1 and CDR2 are MNHEY and SVGAGI. CDR3 residues: CASSYSLSYNSPLHF. CDR3 nucleotides: TGTGCCAGCAGTTACAGTCTCAGCTATAATTCACCCCTCCACTTT.

A few counts support this clone. V usage is TRBV28 and J usage is TRBJ2-7; 7 bases are shared with TRBD2. Germline V gene data show CDR1 as MDHEN and CDR2 as SYDVKM. The CDR3 sequence is 14 residues long. V shed 7 bases and J 2 bases; nucleotides not matched to a gene: 8. Written as DNA, the CDR3 is TGTGCCAGCACCCCGGCGGGGGTACCCTACGAGCAGTACTTC. This encodes CASTPAGVPYEQYF.

This sequence joins TRBV6-4 and TRBJ1-3; no definite D call. CDR1 and CDR2 from the germline V gene are MRHNA and SNTAGT. V was shortened by 0 bases and J by 7 bases, with 10 bases between the two germline ends. The CDR3 is 14 amino acids. The CDR3 region is CASSDSTHSNTIYF. CDR3 bases: TGTGCCAGCAGTGACTCGACACATTCGAACACCATATATTTT.

The J gene is TRBJ1-2, the V gene TRBV4-3; a possible D gene is TRBD1 (5 bases). V lost 0 bases, J lost 4 bases, and 15 bases lay in between. This CDR3 is built from 16 residues. CDR1 and CDR2 (germline): LGHNA, YSLEER. This CDR3 is CASSQEQGGSFYGYTF. The CDR3 bases are TGCGCCAGCAGCCAAGAGCAGGGTGGCTCCTTCTATGGCTACACCTTC.

The table lists this clone with a few counts. This chain links TRBV11-3 with TRBJ1-6, with D perhaps TRBD1 (5 bases). Germline V gives CDR1 SGHNT, CDR2 YENEEA. Trimming cost V 1 base and J 0 bases, with 16 bases left between them. The CDR3 length is 19 residues. The CDR3 region has the DNA TGTGCCAGCAGCTTAGTTCTGGACACCTTTCCCTCCTATAATTCACCCCTCCACTTT. Translation: CASSLVLDTFPSYNSPLHF.

J is TRBJ2-2 and V is TRBV4-3, with D maybe TRBD1 (8 bases). The V gene's germline CDR1 is LGHNA and CDR2 YSLEER. CDR3 length: 15 amino acids. The V end lost 9 bases, the J end lost 3 bases, and 17 bases lay between the germline ends. CDR3 sequence: CASSTGGAHTGELFF. The CDR3 region has the DNA TGCGCCAGTAGTACAGGGGGGGCTCACACCGGGGAGCTGTTTTTT.

The chain uses TRBV5-4 and TRBJ1-2, with a weak D call TRBD1 (5 bases). Germline V gene sequence: CDR1 SGHNT, CDR2 YYREEE (reference sequence). CDR3 length: 14 amino acids. The V and J ends lost 2 bases and 8 bases respectively, with 16 bases between them. Here the CDR3 reads CASSLGAAPGGYTF. CDR3 nucleotide sequence: TGTGCCAGCAGCTTAGGGGCGGCCCCTGGGGGCTACACCTTC.

This chain links TRBV27 with TRBJ1-2; D may be TRBD1 (6 bases). CDR3 length equals 17 residues. CDR1 MNHEY and CDR2 SMNVEV come from the germline V gene (reference sequence). V lost 5 bases and J 4 bases, leaving 23 bases between the germline ends. The CDR3 coding sequence is TGTGCCAGCAGTACCCGAGCTCGGGGGGCGCGGGGCTATGGCTACACCTTC. Translated, it gives CASSTRARGARGYGYTF.

This chain connects TRBV28 to TRBJ2-5; D is undetermined. The CDR3 totals 14 residues. The V gene's germline CDR1 is MDHEN and CDR2 SYDVKM. The ends were cut back, 2 bases at V and 2 bases at J, with 9 bases in the middle. The CDR3 reads CASSLPALQETQYF. The CDR3 DNA is TGTGCCAGCAGTTTACCAGCGCTACAAGAGACCCAGTACTTC.

The chain recombines TRBV7-9 with TRBJ2-1; TRBD2 agrees at 10 bases. The trim removed 1 base at V and 8 bases at J, leaving 14 bases unmatched. CDR1 and CDR2 (germline): SEHNR, FQNEAQ (reference sequence). CDR3 size: 18 residues. CDR3 sequence (DNA): TGTGCCAGCAGCTTAGGACTAGCGGGCCGGAAAGGGCCCCATGAGCAGTTCTTC. Amino acid sequence: CASSLGLAGRKGPHEQFF.

The chain has TRBV13 and TRBJ2-2; no definite D call. The CDR3 extends over 14 amino acids. Germline loops: CDR1 PRHDT, CDR2 FYEKMQ (reference sequence). Deletions cut 1 base from V and 1 base from J, with 4 bases between. In DNA, the CDR3 is TGTGCCAGCAGCTTAGCGGTGAACACCGGGGAGCTGTTTTTT. It codes for CASSLAVNTGELFF.

The table lists this clone with a count of one. The chain joins TRBV25-1 to TRBJ1-3; D not certain. Germline CDR1 MGHDK, CDR2 SYGVNS. V gave up 2 bases and J gave up 9 bases, with 8 bases separating them. The CDR3 is 12 amino acids. The CDR3 is CASSERRGTIYF. The CDR3 nucleotides are TGTGCCAGCAGTGAACGGCGGGGCACCATATATTTT.

The chain carries TRBV14 and TRBJ2-7, with D possibly TRBD2 on 6 matching bases. CDR1 is SGHDN and CDR2 is FVKESK in the germline V gene. The V end was cut by 1 base, the J end by 3 bases, with 16 bases between. The CDR3 consists of 16 residues. Here the CDR3 DNA reads TGTGCCAGCAGCCAAGGATACCCGGGACTCGGCTACGAGCAGTACTTC. Translation: CASSQGYPGLGYEQYF.

The chain combines TRBV5-1 with TRBJ2-2, with TRBD1 identical over 9 bases. The CDR3 loop spans 16 amino acids. Germline V gene data show CDR1 as SGHRS and CDR2 as YFSETQ. The ends lost 0 bases at V and 8 bases at J; junction bases unmatched: 8. Written as DNA, the CDR3 is TGCGCCAGCAGCTTGGTAGGGACAGGGCCCGCTGGGGAGCTGTTTTTT. It codes for CASSLVGTGPAGELFF.

V gene TRBV19 combines with J gene TRBJ1-2; D call uncertain. Deletions cut 5 bases from V and 4 bases from J, with 8 bases between. Per germline, CDR1 LNHDA and CDR2 SQIVND (reference sequence). There are 12 residues in the CDR3. This chain's CDR3 is CASSAGTYGYTF. CDR3 in DNA: TGTGCCAGTAGTGCAGGTACCTATGGCTACACCTTC.

The V gene is TRBV10-3, the J gene TRBJ2-5; unclear D gene. CDR1 and CDR2 from the germline V gene are ENHRY and SYGVKD. The CDR3 covers 15 residues. V was clipped by 3 bases and J by 2 bases, with 13 bases between them. CDR3 DNA: TGTGCCATCAGTGACGCCTTCGCTAATCAAGAGACCCAGTACTTC. This gives the protein CAISDAFANQETQYF.

The chain links TRBV6-5 to TRBJ1-5, with a tentative D call TRBD1 (5 bases). V was cut by 6 bases and J by 5 bases, with 11 bases left in between. CDR3 length: 13 amino acids. Germline assignment: CDR1 MNHEY and CDR2 SVGAGI. The CDR3, as DNA: TGTGCCAGCAGGAGGGACTCTCATCAGCCCCAGCATTTT. Translation: CASRRDSHQPQHF.

V is TRBV27 and J is TRBJ1-5, with D uncertain. The germline V and J ends were trimmed by 9 bases and 0 bases, with 12 bases remaining between them. Germline CDR1 is MNHEY and CDR2 is SMNVEV (reference sequence). The CDR3 covers 14 residues. As DNA, the CDR3 is TGTGCCAGTAGAACTTTAGATAGCAATCAGCCCCAGCATTTT. This encodes CASRTLDSNQPQHF.

This clone has just a few counts. V is TRBV18 and J is TRBJ2-4; 9 nucleotides agree with TRBD1. The CDR3 is made up of 15 amino acids. The germline V gene encodes CDR1 KGHSH and CDR2 LQKENI. With 6 bases clipped from V and 2 bases from J, the junction kept 5 bases outside the gene matches. The CDR3 region is CASSPTGGSKNIQYF. CDR3 DNA: TGTGCCAGCTCTCCGACAGGGGGTTCCAAAAACATTCAGTACTTC.

The chain combines TRBV4-2 with TRBJ2-3; 14 bases line up with TRBD2. The germline V gene encodes CDR1 LGHNA and CDR2 YNFKEQ. The CDR3 is made up of 18 amino acids. V gave up 4 bases and J gave up 1 base; unmatched junction bases: 7. The CDR3 spells CASSPGTSGSGGTDTQYF. The CDR3 DNA follows: TGTGCCAGCAGCCCTGGGACTAGCGGGAGCGGGGGCACAGATACGCAGTATTTT.

The gene calls are TRBV5-1 and TRBJ2-5, with a possible D match to TRBD2 (7 bases). The CDR3 spans 14 residues. The V gene lost 0 bases and the J gene lost 5 bases, with 11 bases spanning the gap. The V gene's germline CDR1 is SGHRS and CDR2 YFSETQ. In nucleotides, the CDR3 is TGCGCCAGCAGCTTGGTTAAGGGGGGGGAGACCCAGTACTTC. Translating gives CASSLVKGGETQYF.

CDR3 protein: CASSSRGFTGELFF. The CDR3 coding sequence is TGTGCCAGCAGCTCCCGCGGGTTCACCGGGGAGCTGTTTTTT. The genes are TRBV5-6 and TRBJ2-2, with a tentative D call TRBD2 (5 bases). Looked up from germline, CDR1 is SGHDT and CDR2 is YYEEEE. The CDR3 totals 14 residues. Between the trimmed V and J ends, which lost 3 bases and 4 bases, there was a span of 10 bases.

The V call is TRBV28, the J call TRBJ1-1, with D perhaps matching TRBD1 (6 bases). The CDR3 contains 15 residues. Deletions cut 4 bases from V and 5 bases from J, with 17 bases between. Germline-derived CDR1 and CDR2 are MDHEN and SYDVKM. The CDR3 is CASSSLDRRGTEAFF. Written as DNA, the CDR3 is TGTGCCAGCAGTTCTCTAGACAGGCGAGGGACTGAAGCTTTCTTT. The full variable domain, rest sourced from reference TRBV28 and TRBJ1-1, is DVKVTQSSRYLVKRTGEKVFLECVQDMDHENMFWYRQDPGLGLRLIYFSYDVKMKEKGDIPEGYSVSREKKERFSLILESASTNQTSMYLCASSSLDRRGTEAFFGQGTRLTVV.